The present entry profiles one T cell receptor (beta chain) with its context. This sample is drawn from a study of blood T cell repertoires in COVID-19. About the study: Researchers got acute and convalescent COVID-19 samples from the United States, Italy and Spain. Sample material is recorded as cDNA or gDNA derived from T cells, B-cell-depleted T cells, or PBMCs.

Under the authors' procedure: Researchers report that nucleated cell counts were estimated from reference gene primer amplification. Assay used: immunoSEQ multiplex PCR; TCRdb lists only in-frame clones, some missing. V and J calls and clone size are given by that table; D and trimming were obtained from the DNA. The table lists 250,000 or so clones, less than 90% of them singletons. Sequenced material: peripheral blood. The receptor comes from a man between 60 and 70 years old with acute or convalescent COVID-19.

In DNA, the CDR3 is TGTGCCAGCAGCTTGGAGACAGGGAAAGAATACGAGCAGTACTTC. Its translation: CASSLETGKEYEQYF. The chain combines TRBV5-4 with TRBJ2-7; 7 bases are a match to TRBD1. V shed 0 bases and J 4 bases; nucleotides not matched to a gene: 7. Germline CDR1 reads SGHNT; CDR2 reads YYREEE (reference sequence). This CDR3 has 15 residues.